This is a list of T cell receptor beta chains from one sample in a study of glioma-infiltrating T cells after dendritic cell vaccination. Clones were read by immunoSEQ multiplex PCR, and TCRdb kept only the in-frame ones, dropping some. The sample consists of roughly 100,000 clones, about 90% of them appearing once. The source material was blood, sampled after dendritic cell vaccination. The receptor source for this set is a human donor with glioblastoma. The CDR3 runs from the conserved cysteine through the conserved F or W. D genes are given only for firm matches. For some rows the clone size is stated as once, few or many, or as a class when expanded; others skip it.

V	D	J	size	CDR3	DNA
TRBV7-2	TRBD1	TRBJ2-1	-	CASSPGQGDEQFF	TGTGCCAGCAGTCCCGGACAGGGCGATGAGCAGTTCTTC
TRBV21-1	-	TRBJ1-1	-	CASSYHYRVWEAFF	TGTGCCAGCAGCTATCATTACAGGGTATGGGAAGCTTTCTTT
TRBV19	-	TRBJ1-1	-	CASSLDRQANTEAFF	TGTGCCAGTAGTCTCGACCGACAGGCTAACACTGAAGCTTTCTTT
TRBV18	-	TRBJ1-3	-	CASSPNRGAGAGNTIYF	TGTGCCAGCTCACCAAATCGGGGGGCAGGTGCTGGAAACACCATATATTTT
TRBV7-3	TRBD1	TRBJ2-2	-	CASSSSGQGAGELFF	TGTGCCAGCAGCTCATCGGGACAGGGGGCCGGGGAGCTGTTTTTT
TRBV5-1	-	TRBJ2-5	-	CASSLGAGQETQYF	TGCGCCAGCAGCCTGGGGGCAGGGCAAGAGACCCAGTACTTC
TRBV30	-	TRBJ2-7	-	CAWSPRPTPYEQYF	TGTGCCTGGAGTCCGCGGCCGACCCCCTACGAGCAGTACTTC
TRBV30	-	TRBJ1-6	-	CAWAPGGGGVISLHF	TGTGCCTGGGCCCCCGGCGGGGGCGGAGTTATTTCCCTCCACTTT
TRBV7-8	TRBD1	TRBJ2-7	-	CASSLGLVGTGSSGQYF	TGTGCCAGCAGCTTAGGCCTTGTAGGGACAGGTAGTTCCGGGCAGTACTTC
TRBV29-1	-	TRBJ2-7	-	CSVVQGTLYEQYF	TGCAGCGTTGTCCAGGGTACCCTCTACGAGCAGTACTTC
TRBV29-1	-	TRBJ1-2	-	CSVDRGGAGGYTF	TGCAGCGTTGACAGAGGGGGGGCTGGTGGCTACACCTTC
TRBV7-9	TRBD2	TRBJ2-3	-	CASSPPRLAGVSDTQYF	TGTGCCAGCAGCCCTCCTAGACTAGCGGGAGTTTCAGATACGCAGTATTTT
TRBV6-6	-	TRBJ1-2	-	CASSYARDYGYTF	TGTGCCAGCAGTTACGCCAGGGACTATGGCTACACCTTC
TRBV28	-	TRBJ1-1	once	CASTNRRGLDTEAFF	TGTGCCAGCACCAACCGTCGGGGGTTGGACACTGAAGCTTTCTTT
TRBV4-1	-	TRBJ1-6	-	CASSQEVSSYNSPLHF	TGCGCCAGCAGCCAGGAGGTTAGCTCCTATAATTCACCCCTCCACTTT
TRBV11-1	TRBD2	TRBJ2-1	-	CASSRTSGSYSLDNEQFF	TGTGCCAGCAGCCGGACTAGCGGGAGTTATAGCTTGGACAATGAGCAGTTCTTC
TRBV5-5	-	TRBJ2-1	-	CASSFAWRGPGVNEQFF	TGTGCCAGCAGCTTTGCCTGGCGGGGGCCAGGGGTAAATGAGCAGTTCTTC
TRBV6-1	-	TRBJ2-2	-	CASSERGRGYTGELFF	TGTGCCAGCAGTGAACGGGGACGGGGGTACACCGGGGAGCTGTTTTTT
TRBV9	TRBD1	TRBJ2-7	-	CASSPGDRASYEQYF	TGTGCCAGCAGCCCGGGGGACAGGGCCTCCTACGAGCAGTACTTC
TRBV19	TRBD1	TRBJ1-5	-	CASSTGTGRGNQPQHF	TGTGCCAGTAGTACCGGGACAGGGAGGGGCAATCAGCCCCAGCATTTT
TRBV19	-	TRBJ2-7	few	CASSPRERPPYEQYF	TGTGCCAGTAGTCCCCGGGAGCGACCTCCCTACGAGCAGTACTTC
TRBV5-6	TRBD2	TRBJ2-5	-	CASSFGAGGTQYF	TGTGCCAGCAGCTTTGGAGCGGGAGGGACCCAGTACTTC
TRBV6-5	TRBD1	TRBJ1-4	-	CASSYLTGGLEKLFF	TGTGCCAGCAGTTACTTGACAGGGGGCCTTGAAAAACTGTTTTTT
TRBV9	-	TRBJ1-3	-	CASSAQGNSGNTIYF	TGTGCCAGCAGCGCCCAGGGGAACTCTGGAAACACCATATATTTT
TRBV11-2	-	TRBJ2-7	-	CASRSLRDSDYEQYF	TGTGCCAGCAGGTCCCTCCGGGACTCAGACTACGAGCAGTACTTC
TRBV9	TRBD1	TRBJ2-2	-	CASSATGSGELFF	TGTGCCAGCAGCGCGACAGGGTCCGGGGAGCTGTTTTTT
TRBV18	-	TRBJ1-1	-	CASSWGGTEAFF	TGTGCCAGCTCATGGGGGGGAACTGAAGCTTTCTTT
TRBV5-1	TRBD2	TRBJ2-7	-	CASSLLGLAGGEQYF	TGCGCCAGCAGCTTGTTAGGCCTAGCGGGAGGCGAGCAGTACTTC
TRBV19	TRBD2	TRBJ2-5	-	CASSIGPGLAGSATQYF	TGTGCCAGTAGTATAGGTCCGGGACTAGCGGGATCGGCGACCCAGTACTTC
TRBV5-1	TRBD1	TRBJ2-7	-	CASSLRSTGGYEQYF	TGCGCCAGCAGCTTGAGGTCTACAGGGGGCTACGAGCAGTACTTC
TRBV6-5	TRBD2	TRBJ2-5	-	CASSPSGGHQETQYF	TGTGCCAGCAGTCCGAGCGGGGGGCACCAAGAGACCCAGTACTTC
TRBV5-1	-	TRBJ1-5	-	CASSPGEANQPQHF	TGCGCCAGCAGTCCCGGGGAGGCCAATCAGCCCCAGCATTTT
TRBV7-2	-	TRBJ2-2	-	CASSLSSGSNTGELFF	TGTGCCAGCAGCTTAAGTAGCGGATCGAACACCGGGGAGCTGTTTTTT
TRBV4-2	TRBD1	TRBJ2-7	once	CASSQGDSAYEQYF	TGTGCCAGCAGCCAAGGGGACAGCGCCTACGAGCAGTACTTC
TRBV5-1	TRBD2	TRBJ2-1	-	CASSLDGRAPNEQFF	TGCGCCAGCAGCTTGGACGGGAGGGCCCCCAATGAGCAGTTCTTC
TRBV19	-	TRBJ1-5	-	CASSIDFSGRGFQPQHF	TGTGCCAGTAGTATAGATTTCTCCGGTCGGGGTTTTCAGCCCCAGCATTTT
TRBV5-6	-	TRBJ2-1	-	CASSLGLPGDEQFF	TGTGCCAGCAGCTTGGGACTCCCTGGAGATGAGCAGTTCTTC
TRBV9	-	TRBJ2-3	-	CASSARGSSTDTQYF	TGTGCCAGCAGCGCCCGGGGGAGTAGCACAGATACGCAGTATTTT
TRBV7-2	TRBD1	TRBJ2-1	-	CASSLTGGPYNEQFF	TGTGCCAGCAGCTTAACAGGGGGGCCGTACAATGAGCAGTTCTTC
TRBV6-5	-	TRBJ1-4	once	CASSYTGSTNEKLFF	TGTGCCAGCAGTTACACCGGGTCAACTAATGAAAAACTGTTTTTT
TRBV2	-	TRBJ1-1	-	CASRPGVLNTEAFF	TGTGCCAGCAGACCAGGGGTTTTGAACACTGAAGCTTTCTTT
TRBV6-1	-	TRBJ1-2	-	CASSEIAGLSYTF	TGTGCCAGCAGTGAAATCGCAGGCCTAAGCTACACCTTC
TRBV11-3	TRBD2	TRBJ2-1	-	CASSGSGRGSYNEQFF	TGTGCCAGCAGCGGAAGCGGGAGGGGGTCCTACAATGAGCAGTTCTTC
TRBV7-9	TRBD2	TRBJ2-5	-	CASSLLSGLAAETQYF	TGTGCCAGCAGCCTCCTGAGTGGACTAGCTGCAGAGACCCAGTACTTC
TRBV4-2	-	TRBJ2-5	-	CASSEGVQETQYF	TGTGCCAGCAGCGAGGGGGTCCAAGAGACCCAGTACTTC
TRBV5-1	TRBD2	TRBJ2-3	-	CASRRGSSGGKTTQYF	TGCGCCAGCAGAAGGGGCTCGAGCGGGGGAAAGACTACGCAGTATTTT
TRBV5-1	TRBD1	TRBJ1-1	-	CASSLDGRGATEAFF	TGCGCCAGCAGCTTGGATGGCAGGGGGGCCACTGAAGCTTTCTTT
TRBV4-1	TRBD1	TRBJ2-7	-	CASSRAGTGSDEQYF	TGCGCCAGCAGCCGAGCCGGGACAGGGTCTGACGAGCAGTACTTC
TRBV10-3	TRBD1	TRBJ1-1	-	CAMSRDRDHTEAFF	TGTGCCATGAGCCGGGACAGGGATCACACTGAAGCTTTCTTT
TRBV27	-	TRBJ1-1	-	CASSYRVRYTEAFF	TGTGCCAGCAGTTACAGGGTTAGGTACACTGAAGCTTTCTTT
TRBV30	-	TRBJ1-4	-	CAWSGGPLEKLFF	TGTGCCTGGAGTGGCGGGCCCCTTGAAAAACTGTTTTTT